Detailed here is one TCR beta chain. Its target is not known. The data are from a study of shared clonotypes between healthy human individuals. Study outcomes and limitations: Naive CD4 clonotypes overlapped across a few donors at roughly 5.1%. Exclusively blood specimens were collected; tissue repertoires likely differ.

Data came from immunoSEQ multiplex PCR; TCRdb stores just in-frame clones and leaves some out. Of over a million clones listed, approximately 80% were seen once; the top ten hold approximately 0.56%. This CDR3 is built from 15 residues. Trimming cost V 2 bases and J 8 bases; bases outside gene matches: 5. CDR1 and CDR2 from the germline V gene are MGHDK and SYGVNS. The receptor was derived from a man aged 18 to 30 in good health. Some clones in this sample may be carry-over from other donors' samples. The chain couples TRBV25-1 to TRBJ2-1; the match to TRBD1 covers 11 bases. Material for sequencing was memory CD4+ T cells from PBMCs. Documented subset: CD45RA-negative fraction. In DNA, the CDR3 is TGTGCCAGCAGTGAACCCGGGACAGGGGGTTATGAGCAGTTCTTC. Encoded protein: CASSEPGTGGYEQFF.